The 21 T cell receptor beta chains given below trace back to one sample, sequenced in a study of T-cell memory formation after mild COVID-19 (dated by TCRdb to 2020 to 2023). Library generation was performed with 5' RACE. TCRdb records Illumina NovaSeq 6000 as the sequencer. The public reads were quality trimmed at Q25 with fastp and then assembled into clones with MiXCR by TCRdb, keeping productive beta chains. When rows share a CDR3 protein, they turn into one entry using the most common DNA and genes. This sample gives 470,000 or so distinct CDR3 sequences in total; about 18% of them show up just once. Clones ranked in the top ten supply around an eighth of the sample. The sequenced sample consisted of PBMCs or a T cell subset sorted from them (not recorded which). These receptors all stem from an adult woman who had mild COVID-19 (a few samples of this study predate the infection). The sample titles of this study are shuffled in the database, so cell type and time point are left out; the donor was told from shared clones.

The CDR3 DNA reads as TGTGCCAGCAGTTACTCGAGGATCTCAGGGAATAATTCACCCCTCCACTTT. As protein: CASSYSRISGNNSPLHF. This rearrangement joins TRBV6-5 to TRBJ1-6; D may be TRBD1 (5 bases). V was shortened by 0 bases and J by 5 bases, with 14 bases between the two germline ends. Germline V lookup: CDR1 MNHEY, CDR2 SVGAGI. This CDR3 is 17 amino acids long.

V and J are TRBV4-2 and TRBJ2-1; 13 positions match TRBD2. V was clipped by 0 bases and J by 7 bases; unmatched bases: 6. This CDR3 contains 17 residues. Germline values: CDR1 LGHNA, CDR2 YNFKEQ. The CDR3 region is CASSQDLGTSGMNEQFF. The CDR3 coding sequence is TGTGCCAGCAGCCAAGACCTTGGGACTAGCGGGATGAATGAGCAGTTCTTC.

The J gene is TRBJ1-1, the V gene TRBV7-9, with TRBD1 matching over 8 bases. The CDR3 consists of 14 residues. Germline assignment: CDR1 SEHNR and CDR2 FQNEAQ (reference sequence). The V segment lost 4 bases and the J segment 3 bases; nucleotides outside the gene matches: 4. CDR3: CASSWTGFHTEAFF. The CDR3 DNA is TGTGCCAGCAGCTGGACAGGGTTTCACACTGAAGCTTTCTTT.

This clonotype occurred a few times. The V call is TRBV29-1, the J call TRBJ2-3, with D tentatively TRBD1 (6 bases). This CDR3 is 16 amino acids long. Trimming cost V 1 base and J 0 bases, with 14 bases left between them. Germline-derived CDR1 and CDR2 are SQVTM and ANQGSEA. The CDR3 bases are TGCAGCGTTGAAGGGGCCCCGGGACAAAGCACAGATACGCAGTATTTT. It yields the protein CSVEGAPGQSTDTQYF.

The rearrangement uses TRBV7-2 and TRBJ2-3, with D uncertain. Trimming removed 0 bases at V and 0 bases at J, with 10 bases between. Per germline, CDR1 SGHTA and CDR2 FQGNSA. The CDR3 sequence is 16 residues long. CDR3 coding DNA: TGTGCCAGCAGCTTAGCGGTCTTAACTAGCACAGATACGCAGTATTTT. Amino acids: CASSLAVLTSTDTQYF.

The V and J genes are TRBV6-2 or TRBV6-3 and TRBJ1-2; tentative D call: TRBD1 (6 bases). The CDR3 sequence is 16 residues long. Germline CDR1 MNHEY, CDR2 SVGEGT. V shed 0 bases and J shed 4 bases, with 15 bases lying between them. CDR3 amino acids: CASSYSGATASYGYTF. CDR3 DNA: TGTGCCAGCAGTTACTCGGGGGCGACAGCGAGCTATGGCTACACCTTC.

This clonotype appeared a few times. This chain links TRBV5-1 with TRBJ1-2; TRBD1 agrees at 7 bases. Germline loops: CDR1 SGHRS, CDR2 YFSETQ. With V trimmed by 0 bases and J by 8 bases, 10 bases remained unmatched. The CDR3 length is 15 residues. CDR3 region: CASSLDDRVWNGYTF. The CDR3 DNA is TGCGCCAGCAGCTTGGATGACAGGGTGTGGAACGGCTACACCTTC.

V gene TRBV9 combines with J gene TRBJ2-7; TRBD1 matches at 10 bases. The CDR3 contains 15 residues. The germline V gene encodes CDR1 SGDLS and CDR2 YYNGEE. V shed 4 bases, J shed 2 bases, and the junction held 6 bases outside the gene matches. The CDR3: CASSTGQGSAYEQYF. CDR3 nucleotides: TGTGCCAGCAGCACGGGACAGGGGAGCGCCTACGAGCAGTACTTC.

This chain connects TRBV4-1 to TRBJ2-1; 8 bases agree with TRBD2. The germline CDR1 and CDR2 sequences are MGHRA and YSYEKL. This CDR3 comprises 17 residues. Trimming cost V 4 bases and J 4 bases; bases outside gene matches: 12. The CDR3 loop is CASSPRTVAGKYNEQFF. The CDR3, as DNA: TGCGCCAGCAGCCCCCGGACGGTAGCGGGGAAATACAATGAGCAGTTCTTC.

The chain uses TRBV5-5 and TRBJ2-5, with D unclear. The V and J ends lost 3 bases and 5 bases respectively, with 14 bases between them. Germline V gives CDR1 SGHKS, CDR2 YYEKEE (reference sequence). The CDR3 runs 14 residues. The CDR3 coding sequence is TGTGCCAGCAGCTCCCTTAAAGGACGGGAGACCCAGTACTTC. Its translation is CASSSLKGRETQYF.

In its sample, this clonotype was seen a few times. This chain connects TRBV2 to TRBJ2-1, with D perhaps assigned TRBD1 or TRBD2 (5 bases each). Germline V gene sequence: CDR1 SNHLY, CDR2 FYNNEI. There are 15 residues in the CDR3. V was clipped by 1 base and J by 2 bases, with 9 bases between them. As DNA, the CDR3 is TGTGCCAGCAGTGAAGGGGGGTTTCCCTACAATGAGCAGTTCTTC. Translation: CASSEGGFPYNEQFF.

A few counts support this clonotype. This chain's CDR3 is CASSPDERGSDTGELFF. CDR3 nucleotide sequence: TGTGCCAGCAGCCCCGACGAGCGGGGGTCGGACACCGGGGAGCTGTTTTTT. V usage is TRBV6-5 and J usage is TRBJ2-2; 8 positions agree with TRBD2. The CDR3 consists of 17 residues. Per germline, CDR1 MNHEY and CDR2 SVGAGI. V was clipped by 6 bases and J by 3 bases; unmatched bases: 12.

V gene TRBV15 combines with J gene TRBJ2-7, with D perhaps matching TRBD1 (5 bases). Trimming stripped 0 bases from V and 2 bases from J, with 8 bases between. This CDR3 comprises 14 residues. The germline V gene has CDR1 LNHNV and CDR2 YYDKDF (reference sequence). The CDR3 reads CATSRDIQAYEQYF. CDR3 bases: TGTGCCACCAGCAGAGACATACAGGCCTACGAGCAGTACTTC.

V is TRBV5-4 and J is TRBJ2-5, with D tentatively TRBD1 (6 bases). V was cut by 6 bases and J by 6 bases, with 21 bases left in between. The CDR3 runs to 15 residues. Germline CDR1 is SGHNT and CDR2 is YYREEE (reference sequence). The CDR3 region has the DNA TGTGCCAGCACCCCTGGTGGGGGCCGGAAACAGACCCAGTACTTC. Residues: CASTPGGGRKQTQYF.

V is TRBV24-1 and J is TRBJ2-3; the D is unclear. The ends were cut back, 9 bases at V and 0 bases at J, with 12 bases in the middle. Germline V gene sequence: CDR1 KGHDR, CDR2 SFDVKD. This CDR3 has 14 residues. DNA of the CDR3: TGTGCCACCGATTCGCCAGATAGCACAGATACGCAGTATTTT. Translation: CATDSPDSTDTQYF.

In this sample, this clonotype turned up a few times. The CDR3 nucleotides are TGTGCCAGCAGCCCAACGACAGGGGGGGATCAGCCCCAGCATTTT. This gives the protein CASSPTTGGDQPQHF. The chain combines TRBV7-2 with TRBJ1-5; 9 nucleotides align to TRBD1. The germline V gene has CDR1 SGHTA and CDR2 FQGNSA. The V and J ends lost 5 bases and 5 bases, in that order; junction bases with no gene match: 7. CDR3 size: 15 residues.

This sequence joins TRBV5-5 and TRBJ2-2, with TRBD2 matching 14 bases. Looked up from germline, CDR1 is SGHKS and CDR2 is YYEKEE (reference sequence). The CDR3 has 15 residues. The junction had 2 bases not matched to a gene; V was cut back by 3 bases and J by 7 bases. CDR3 region: CASSSTSGGVGELFF. In DNA form, the CDR3 reads TGTGCCAGCAGCTCGACTAGCGGGGGGGTCGGGGAGCTGTTTTTT.

The table lists this clonotype with a few counts. V is TRBV27 and J is TRBJ1-1, with D possibly being TRBD1 (6 bases). Trimming left V 10 bases short and J 9 bases short, with 21 bases between. This CDR3 has 13 amino acids. The germline V gene encodes CDR1 MNHEY and CDR2 SMNVEV (reference sequence). This chain's CDR3 is CATLSGRGEQAFF. Written as DNA, the CDR3 is TGTGCCACTTTATCGGGCAGGGGCGAGCAAGCTTTCTTT.

This clonotype was detected only a few times. This sequence joins TRBV12-3 or TRBV12-4 and TRBJ2-3, with 7 bases fitting TRBD2. The CDR3 loop spans 16 amino acids. Trimming at V came to 3 bases and at J to 1 base, leaving 7 bases not matched to a gene. The CDR3 nucleotides read TGTGCCAGCAGTTTCCGAGCGGGATTACGCACAGATACGCAGTATTTT. It is translated as CASSFRAGLRTDTQYF.

This clonotype was seen only a few times. The rearrangement uses TRBV5-5 and TRBJ2-1, with D hard to call. The germline gives CDR1 SGHKS, CDR2 YYEKEE (reference sequence). V lost 0 bases, J lost 7 bases, and 11 bases lay in between. This CDR3 contains 14 residues. This CDR3 reads CASSLDPAPNEQFF. In nucleotides, the CDR3 is TGTGCCAGCAGCTTGGACCCAGCCCCAAATGAGCAGTTCTTC.

This clonotype showed up just a few times. The chain couples TRBV12-5 to TRBJ1-1, with a possible D match to TRBD1 (6 bases). Trimming left V 6 bases short and J 4 bases short, with 12 bases between. CDR1 is LGHNT, CDR2 FRNRAP, per germline. The CDR3 spans 13 residues. In DNA, the CDR3 is TGTGCTAGTGGCCCGGACAGTAGCACTGAAGCTTTCTTT. This codes for CASGPDSSTEAFF.